These 30 T cell receptor beta chains came from one sample sequenced in a study of cytomegalovirus exposure and HLA in healthy donors (dated 2017 in TCRdb). The library was generated by the immunoSEQ multiplex PCR assay. For the multiplex PCR, a mixture combining 60 forward primers for TCR Vbeta segments and 13 reverse primers for TCR Jbeta segments was used. TCRdb limited this immuneACCESS table to in-frame rearrangements with V and J called. A share of clones is missing; checked studies link under half to unresolved V genes, and the rest is unexplained. Within this sample are about 140,000 clones, with over 70% of them counted one time only. 2.5% to 3.5% of the sample is taken by the ten largest. The sequencing sample was made of PBMCs. Source of these receptors: a male donor in good health and CMV-seronegative.

This clone was detected a few times. The chain carries TRBV29-1 and TRBJ2-1; 8 bases line up with TRBD2. With 6 bases clipped from V and 0 bases from J, the junction kept 7 bases outside the gene matches. The CDR3 loop spans 15 amino acids. Germline loops: CDR1 SQVTM, CDR2 ANQGSEA. CDR3 bases: TGCAGCGTCGGTAGCGCGGGGGGCTCCTACAATGAGCAGTTCTTC. It encodes CSVGSAGGSYNEQFF.

The sample holds a few counts of this clone. This sequence joins TRBV10-3 and TRBJ1-2; no clear D gene. The V end lost 7 bases, the J end lost 2 bases, and 11 bases lay between the germline ends. In germline, CDR1 is ENHRY, CDR2 SYGVKD. This CDR3 contains 13 residues. The CDR3 DNA sequence: TGTGCCATCACCGGGGTGGTAAACTATGGCTACACCTTC. Protein product: CAITGVVNYGYTF.

V and J are TRBV7-9 and TRBJ1-2, with no clear D. Trimming removed 2 bases from V and 3 bases from J, with 16 bases in between. This CDR3 spans 16 amino acids. From germline, CDR1 is SEHNR and CDR2 FQNEAQ (reference sequence). The DNA for the CDR3 is TGTGCCAGCAGCTTACGATATGGAGGGAGGGACTATGGCTACACCTTC. Translating it yields CASSLRYGGRDYGYTF.

The CDR3 is CASSLSSPHPPQHF. CDR3 DNA: TGTGCCAGCAGTTTATCAAGCCCCCACCCGCCCCAGCATTTT. V usage is TRBV28 and J usage is TRBJ1-5; no definite D call. V was trimmed by 1 base and J by 9 bases, leaving 13 bases between them. CDR1 is MDHEN, CDR2 SYDVKM, per germline. CDR3 length: 14 residues.

CDR3 nucleotide sequence: TGCACCAGCCCGGCGGGGGCGATATACAATGAGCAGTTCTTC. Encoded protein: CTSPAGAIYNEQFF. The chain recombines TRBV1 with TRBJ2-1; the table calls TRBD2, which could not be checked here. TRBV1 is annotated as a pseudogene. This CDR3 has 14 amino acids.

The rearrangement uses TRBV7-2 and TRBJ1-3; TRBD1 matches 8 bases. Germline CDR1 and CDR2: SGHTA and FQGNSA. The V and J ends lost 5 bases and 3 bases, in that order; junction bases with no gene match: 6. The CDR3 extends over 15 amino acids. The CDR3 DNA reads TGTGCCAGCAGCGGGCCAGGGGGCGGTGGAAACACCATATATTTT. Protein: CASSGPGGGGNTIYF.

V usage is TRBV2 and J usage is TRBJ1-2, with 7 bases lining up with TRBD1. The germline CDR1 and CDR2 sequences are SNHLY and FYNNEI. V was clipped by 7 bases and J by 5 bases; unmatched bases: 7. CDR3 length: 13 residues. This CDR3 reads CASNRQGKYGYTF. As DNA, the CDR3 is TGTGCCAGCAACCGACAGGGTAAGTATGGCTACACCTTC.

This rearrangement joins TRBV27 to TRBJ2-1, with 11 bases that match TRBD1. Germline CDR1 MNHEY, CDR2 SMNVEV (reference sequence). V dropped 5 bases and J dropped 9; count of bases not matched to a gene: 6. The length of the CDR3 is 14 residues. The CDR3 DNA is TGTGCCAGCAGTGAGGACAGGGGGCGAGGTGAGCAGTTCTTC. Protein sequence: CASSEDRGRGEQFF.

The V gene is TRBV7-9, the J gene TRBJ1-2, with 7 bases matching TRBD1. There are 16 residues in the CDR3. The J segment lost 0 bases and the V segment lost 2 bases, leaving 6 bases of the junction unmatched. CDR1 and CDR2 (germline): SEHNR, FQNEAQ (reference sequence). The CDR3 is CASSLISGTANYGYTF. The CDR3 bases are TGTGCCAGCAGCTTAATTTCCGGGACAGCTAACTATGGCTACACCTTC.

The rearrangement links TRBV6-6 to TRBJ2-5, with 12 bases that match TRBD1. Trimming at V came to 2 bases and at J to 5 bases, leaving 3 bases not matched to a gene. Per the germline V gene, CDR1 is MNHNY and CDR2 is SVGAGI (reference sequence). The CDR3 is 15 amino acids. The CDR3 is CASSYGTGGLETQYF. CDR3 DNA sequence: TGTGCCAGCAGTTACGGGACAGGGGGCTTGGAGACCCAGTACTTC.

The gene calls are TRBV7-9 and TRBJ1-2, with D possibly being TRBD1 (5 bases). The CDR3 has 12 amino acids. Germline V lookup: CDR1 SEHNR, CDR2 FQNEAQ (reference sequence). Deletions cut 5 bases from V and 6 bases from J, with 10 bases between. Here the CDR3 DNA reads TGTGCCAGCAGCACAAGACAGAATGGCTACACCTTC. Translating gives CASSTRQNGYTF.

A single count supports this clone. The chain recombines TRBV6-6 with TRBJ1-4, with 10 nucleotides matching TRBD1. CDR3 length equals 15 residues. CDR1 MNHNY and CDR2 SVGAGI come from the germline V gene (reference sequence). Unmatched junction bases numbered 5, after V lost 6 bases and J lost 4 bases. Here the CDR3 reads CASSRQGAFNEKLFF. CDR3 sequence (DNA): TGTGCCAGCAGCCGACAGGGGGCCTTTAATGAAAAACTGTTTTTT.

This chain uses TRBV4-1 with TRBJ2-1, with 11 bases fitting TRBD2. Germline V CDR1 and CDR2: MGHRA, YSYEKL. The J segment lost 3 bases and the V segment lost 3 bases, leaving 4 bases of the junction unmatched. The CDR3 is made up of 16 amino acids. The CDR3 here is CASSQEGLAVYNEQFF. For the CDR3, the DNA is TGCGCCAGCAGCCAGGAGGGACTAGCGGTCTACAATGAGCAGTTCTTC.

This rearrangement joins TRBV6-1 to TRBJ1-2; TRBD1 matches at 11 bases. CDR3 length: 16 amino acids. Trimming at V came to 2 bases and at J to 7 bases, leaving 9 bases not matched to a gene. Germline V gives CDR1 MNHNS, CDR2 SASEGT. CDR3 sequence reads: CASSETEDRGRGGYTF. The CDR3 DNA is TGTGCCAGCAGTGAAACGGAGGACAGGGGGCGCGGTGGCTACACCTTC.

The V gene is TRBV9, the J gene TRBJ1-2; the match to TRBD1 covers 7 bases. The CDR3 totals 15 residues. With V trimmed by 0 bases and J by 4 bases, 6 bases remained unmatched. The germline CDR1 and CDR2 sequences are SGDLS and YYNGEE. The CDR3 nucleotides are TGTGCCAGCAGCGTAGGTCAGGGGGGAGGCTATGGCTACACCTTC. It is translated as CASSVGQGGGYGYTF. Based on the CDR3 plus reference TRBV9 and TRBJ1-2, the full variable domain is DSGVTQTPKHLITATGQRVTLRCSPRSGDLSVYWYQQSLDQGLQFLIQYYNGEERAKGNILERFSAQQFPDLHSELNLSSLELGDSALYFCASSVGQGGGYGYTFGSGTRLTVV.

The gene calls are TRBV21-1 and TRBJ2-1; the table calls TRBD2, which could not be checked here. TRBV21-1 represents a pseudogene. The CDR3 runs to 15 residues. The CDR3 is CASSIGASGYNEQFF. The CDR3 DNA is TGTGCCAGCAGCATTGGGGCTAGCGGCTACAATGAGCAGTTCTTC.

V gene TRBV30 combines with J gene TRBJ1-1; 10 bases map to TRBD1. The trim removed 5 bases at V and 7 bases at J, leaving 7 bases unmatched. CDR1 is GTSNPN and CDR2 is SVGIG in the germline V gene (reference sequence). CDR3 length: 13 residues. This chain's CDR3 is CAWGGQGIGEAFF. The CDR3 DNA is TGTGCCTGGGGGGGACAGGGGATCGGTGAAGCTTTCTTT. The entire variable domain, with the rest obtained from reference TRBV30 and TRBJ1-1, is as follows: SQTIHQWPATLVQPVGSPLSLECTVEGTSNPNLYWYRQAAGRGLQLLFYSVGIGQISSEVPQNLSASRPQDRQFILSSKKLLLSDSGFYLCAWGGQGIGEAFFGQGTRLTVV.

V is TRBV29-1 and J is TRBJ1-2; 11 positions match TRBD1. CDR3 length equals 15 residues. Germline V gene lookup returns CDR1 SQVTM and CDR2 ANQGSEA. With V trimmed by 0 bases and J by 1 base, 1 base remained unmatched. CDR3 amino acids: CSVEEGQGGNYGYTF. In DNA form, the CDR3 reads TGCAGCGTTGAAGAGGGACAGGGGGGTAACTATGGCTACACCTTC.

In DNA form, the CDR3 reads TGTGCCACCAGAAGGATTAGCGGTTACGGGAGCTCCTACAATGAGCAGTTCTTC. This codes for CATRRISGYGSSYNEQFF. This rearrangement joins TRBV15 to TRBJ2-1; D is perhaps TRBD2 (6 bases). V dropped 6 bases and J dropped 0 bases, with 21 bases sitting between them. CDR1 is LNHNV, CDR2 YYDKDF, per germline (reference sequence). This CDR3 is 18 amino acids long.

The chain is built from TRBV27 and TRBJ1-3; no clear D. Per germline, CDR1 MNHEY and CDR2 SMNVEV (reference sequence). The CDR3 spans 17 residues. V dropped 3 bases and J dropped 6 bases, with 21 bases sitting between them. The CDR3 here is CASSFQPQRGMVNTIYF. The CDR3 DNA is TGTGCCAGCAGTTTCCAACCCCAACGGGGAATGGTAAACACCATATATTTT.

V usage is TRBV6-5 and J usage is TRBJ2-7; 9 positions agree with TRBD2. Germline V gives CDR1 MNHEY, CDR2 SVGAGI. Germline trimming cut 6 bases from V and 4 bases from J; bases unmatched to any gene: 7. The CDR3 loop spans 14 amino acids. The CDR3 here is CASSSGTSRYEQYF. The CDR3, as DNA: TGTGCCAGCAGCTCCGGGACTAGCAGGTACGAGCAGTACTTC.

V usage is TRBV7-9 and J usage is TRBJ1-5; TRBD1 matches 7 bases. The V and J ends lost 8 bases and 0 bases, in that order; junction bases with no gene match: 19. From germline, CDR1 is SEHNR and CDR2 FQNEAQ (reference sequence). This CDR3 contains 19 residues. As DNA, the CDR3 is TGTGCCAGCTCGGGCCCATCCCAGACAGGGACCTATAGCAATCAGCCCCAGCATTTT. This translates into CASSGPSQTGTYSNQPQHF.

The chain carries TRBV7-8 and TRBJ2-1; 7 bases fit TRBD1. CDR3 length equals 16 residues. Germline CDR1 SGHVS, CDR2 FQNEAQ. V lost 1 base and J lost 2; bases outside the gene matches: 5. DNA for the CDR3: TGTGCCAGCAGCTTAGGAGGGGGCCTGACCTACAATGAGCAGTTCTTC. Amino acids: CASSLGGGLTYNEQFF.

In this sample, this clone turned up a few times. The chain carries TRBV27 and TRBJ1-5; tentative D call: TRBD1 (5 bases). The V gene lost 6 bases and the J gene lost 0 bases, with 27 bases spanning the gap. The CDR3 has 20 amino acids. CDR1 and CDR2 from the germline V gene are MNHEY and SMNVEV (reference sequence). The CDR3 bases are TGTGCCAGCAGGCCTATCCGACTTAGCCGGGACTATTATAGCAATCAGCCCCAGCATTTT. Protein sequence: CASRPIRLSRDYYSNQPQHF.

The chain is built from TRBV5-1 and TRBJ1-2; 7 bases line up with TRBD1. The length of the CDR3 is 15 residues. The V and J ends lost 2 bases and 8 bases, in that order; junction bases with no gene match: 12. In germline, CDR1 is SGHRS, CDR2 YFSETQ. The CDR3: CASSLGDSIYRGYTF. The CDR3 DNA is TGCGCCAGCAGCTTAGGGGACAGTATTTATCGCGGCTACACCTTC. Supplemented by reference TRBV5-1 and TRBJ1-2, the full variable domain reads KAGVTQTPRYLIKTRGQQVTLSCSPISGHRSVSWYQQTPGQGLQFLFEYFSETQRNKGNFPGRFSGRQFSNSRSEMNVSTLELGDSALYLCASSLGDSIYRGYTFGSGTRLTVV.

The rearrangement links TRBV6-1 to TRBJ2-3, with 7 bases fitting TRBD2. Trimming took 3 bases from V and 0 from J; bases not matched to a gene: 6. The CDR3 consists of 16 residues. In germline, CDR1 is MNHNS, CDR2 SASEGT. The chain's CDR3 is CASSEGRGTSTDTQYF. The CDR3 DNA reads TGTGCCAGCAGTGAGGGGCGGGGGACTAGCACAGATACGCAGTATTTT.

This chain connects TRBV7-9 to TRBJ1-5; D is perhaps TRBD1 (5 bases). The V end was cut by 0 bases, the J end by 0 bases, with 9 bases between. Germline V gives CDR1 SEHNR, CDR2 FQNEAQ (reference sequence). The CDR3 spans 16 residues. The CDR3 DNA reads as TGTGCCAGCAGCTTAGCGGTTGGACATAGCAATCAGCCCCAGCATTTT. Protein product: CASSLAVGHSNQPQHF.

The chain couples TRBV27 to TRBJ2-2; D is uncertain. CDR1 MNHEY and CDR2 SMNVEV come from the germline V gene (reference sequence). Between the trimmed V and J ends, which lost 7 bases and 1 base, there was a span of 7 bases. CDR3 length: 13 residues. CDR3: CASKRQNTGELFF. Written as DNA, the CDR3 is TGTGCCAGCAAACGACAGAACACCGGGGAGCTGTTTTTT.

The CDR3 nucleotides are TGCGCCAGCAGCCAAGATCTTGGGCGGGTGGAATCCTATAATTCACCCCTCCACTTT. Its translation is CASSQDLGRVESYNSPLHF. The chain links TRBV4-1 to TRBJ1-6; D ambiguous. There are 19 residues in the CDR3. Germline CDR1 and CDR2: MGHRA and YSYEKL. V lost 0 bases and J 1 base, leaving 16 bases between the germline ends.

The V call is TRBV4-1, the J call TRBJ1-4, with 8 positions matching TRBD1. The CDR3 has 15 amino acids. CDR1 and CDR2 (germline): MGHRA, YSYEKL. V shed 2 bases, J shed 8 bases, and the junction held 7 bases outside the gene matches. The CDR3 spells CASSQTGTGVEKLFF. The DNA for the CDR3 is TGCGCCAGCAGCCAAACCGGGACAGGAGTCGAAAAACTGTTTTTT.